This T cell receptor beta chain is from a study of control samples from healthy donors and cancer patients (dated by TCRdb to the early 2020s). Concerning this clone: This receptor's antigen is unknown. Within one base of it there is no much larger clone, and no base qualities were kept.

Library prep was done by the immunoSEQ multiplex PCR assay. Held by TCRdb, this immuneACCESS table contains in-frame sequences only and omits some clones. Under half of the omission traces to an unresolved V gene where checked; the cause of the rest is unknown. The table for this sample lists under 150,000 clones; around 93% of them were counted only once. The ten most abundant clones make up 1.5% to 2% of the sample. Compared with germline, V lacks 6 bases and J lacks 7 bases; bases without a gene match: 6. The CDR3 contains 13 residues, cysteine and phenylalanine counted. The CDR3 DNA has 39 bases and is translated from base 1. CDR1 and CDR2, looked up from the germline V gene, are MNHEY and SVGAGI.

This TCR came from a man aged 45 to 65 with head and neck cancer. The rearrangement combines TRBV6-5 with TRBJ1-5; 7 central nucleotides agree with TRBD1. The sequencing input was PBMCs. The encoded CDR3 is CASRGGGSQPQHF. The nucleotides are TGTGCCAGCAGGGGAGGGGGCAGCCAGCCCCAGCATTTT.